This T cell receptor beta chain was recorded in a study of metastatic and nonmetastatic thyroid tumors. On the study more broadly: It was across blood and tumor or nodule tissue from malignant and benign thyroid patients that repertoires were compared. Points from the study as a whole: In blood and tumor, TCR beta diversity was reportedly significantly higher in malignant thyroid tumors than in benign nodules.

Germline CDR1 reads LGHDT; CDR2 reads YNNKEL (reference sequence). This CDR3 has 11 amino acids. For this clone: Its antigen remains unidentified.

Thyroid surgery was preceded by no treatment in any patient. Under the authors' procedure: The study's classifier, a distant-metastasis tool for papillary thyroid cancer, was built using CDR3 differences across clinicopathological groups. TCRdb redid the clone calls on the PCR reads using MiXCR. The V and J calls come from TCRdb's annotation, not from the publication. The sample lists over 25,000 clones; about 15% were seen once. The origin of this receptor is a female donor with papillary thyroid cancer or a benign thyroid nodule (not recorded which). Some clones in this sample may be carry-over from other donors' samples. The chain carries TRBV3-1 and TRBJ2-7; TRBD1 is a possible D gene (6 bases). The source material was blood. CDR3: CAISQGGEQYF. The CDR3 nucleotides read TGTGCTATCAGCCAAGGGGGCGAGCAGTACTTC.